Listed below are T cell receptor beta chains from one sample, sequenced in a study of T-cell reconstitution after alpha-beta-depleted transplantation in children. One entry per CDR3 protein results from TCRdb running MiXCR on the PCR reads. Counted here are 200,000 to 250,000 distinct CDR3 sequences, around 7% occurring once; the ten biggest clones make up about 6%. The source material was PBMCs, sampled before TCRalphabeta/CD19-depleted stem cell transplant. The receptors shown here come from a boy between 2 and 10 years old with acute lymphoblastic leukemia, due to receive a stem cell transplant. Both conserved end residues are part of each CDR3. A D gene is named only where the DNA matches it firmly. Rows may omit the clone size; those that give it use once, few, many or a size class.

CDR3: CASSYPSGAPYEQYF
DNA: TGTGCCAGCAGCTACCCTAGTGGGGCCCCCTACGAGCAGTACTTC
J: TRBJ2-7
V: TRBV28
size: many
D: NA

CDR3: CASRHLGGENEQFF
DNA: TGTGCCAGCAGACACCTCGGGGGTGAAAATGAGCAGTTCTTC
J: TRBJ2-1
V: TRBV12-3/TRBV12-4
size: many
D: NA

CDR3: CASSPLGTRNTEAFF
DNA: TGTGCCAGCAGTCCCTTAGGCACCAGGAACACTGAAGCTTTCTTT
J: TRBJ1-1
V: TRBV28
size: many
D: NA

CDR3: CASSPSGGRYEQYF
DNA: TGTGCCAGCAGCCCTAGCGGGGGGAGGTACGAGCAGTACTTC
J: TRBJ2-7
V: TRBV7-8
size: few
D: TRBD2

CDR3: CASSPSPGRREQYF
DNA: TGTGCCAGCAGTCCTTCACCGGGACGGAGAGAGCAGTACTTC
J: TRBJ2-7
V: TRBV14
size: many
D: NA

CDR3: CASSYGYRPKNIQYF
DNA: TGTGCCAGCAGTTACGGTTACAGGCCCAAAAACATTCAGTACTTC
J: TRBJ2-4
V: TRBV13
size: many
D: NA

CDR3: CAIPRGQGHNDQFF
DNA: TGTGCCATTCCCCGGGGACAGGGACACAATGACCAGTTCTTC
J: TRBJ2-1
V: TRBV10-3
size: many
D: TRBD1

CDR3: CSAVTSGVYEQYF
DNA: TGCAGTGCTGTGACGAGTGGGGTATACGAGCAGTACTTC
J: TRBJ2-7
V: TRBV20-1
size: many
D: NA

CDR3: CSAAKGGFNQPQHF
DNA: TGCAGTGCTGCGAAAGGGGGATTTAATCAGCCCCAGCATTTT
J: TRBJ1-5
V: TRBV20-1
size: few
D: NA

CDR3: CSARDRNTEAFF
DNA: TGCAGTGCTAGGGACAGGAACACTGAAGCTTTCTTT
J: TRBJ1-1
V: TRBV20-1
size: many
D: NA

CDR3: CASSLHTNRDGDYSGANVLTF
DNA: TGTGCCAGCAGCTTGCATACCAACCGGGACGGGGACTACTCTGGGGCCAACGTCCTGACTTTC
J: TRBJ2-6
V: TRBV11-2
size: NA
D: TRBD2

CDR3: CASSPRQGGIPLAKNIQYF
DNA: TGTGCTAGCAGCCCCCGGCAGGGAGGGATTCCATTAGCCAAAAACATTCAGTACTTC
J: TRBJ2-4
V: TRBV7-7
size: few
D: TRBD2

CDR3: CASSLMPGESYEQYF
DNA: TGTGCCAGCAGCTTAATGCCGGGAGAATCCTACGAGCAGTACTTC
J: TRBJ2-7
V: TRBV7-2
size: few
D: NA

CDR3: CASRGTGTNTEAFF
DNA: TGTGCCAGCAGGGGGACAGGGACGAACACTGAAGCTTTCTTT
J: TRBJ1-1
V: TRBV6-5
size: many
D: TRBD1

CDR3: CASSRRVAGGEFF
DNA: TGTGCCAGCAGCCGGAGAGTCGCGGGAGGGGAGTTCTTC
J: TRBJ2-1
V: TRBV14
size: NA
D: TRBD2

CDR3: CSVEEGSYNEQFF
DNA: TGCAGCGTTGAGGAGGGCTCCTACAATGAGCAGTTCTTC
J: TRBJ2-1
V: TRBV29-1
size: many
D: NA

CDR3: CASSADGDYGYTF
DNA: TGCGCCAGCAGCGCGGACGGGGACTATGGCTACACCTTC
J: TRBJ1-2
V: TRBV5-1
size: many
D: NA